This T cell receptor (beta chain) was identified in a study of blood T cells in healthy people across ages. General study findings and limits: Getting older went along with TCR beta diversity per million T cells dropping roughly linearly. Unsorted PBMCs blocked a conclusive comparison of naive and antigen-experienced cells.

Trimming took off 2 bases at V and 7 bases at J, with 18 bases between the two ends. This CDR3 contains 17 residues. CDR1 and CDR2 from the germline V gene are SGHTA and FQGNSA. PCR was performed a second time for 7 to 11 cycles using a sample-barcoded 5' primer and a J-beta primer mix. TCRdb re-derived calls from the 5' RACE reads in MiXCR, one entry per CDR3 protein. The table lists some 700,000 distinct CDR3 sequences, roughly 41% of them singletons. This clonotype was recorded a few times. Its antigen remains unidentified. Material: blood. This TCR was recovered from a woman aged 55-75 years in good health. V is TRBV7-2 and J is TRBJ1-6, with D possibly TRBD1 on 5 matching bases. The CDR3 sequence: CASSLRLPSTENSPLHF. The CDR3 DNA is TGTGCCAGCAGCTTACGTCTCCCTTCGACAGAGAATTCACCCCTCCACTTT.